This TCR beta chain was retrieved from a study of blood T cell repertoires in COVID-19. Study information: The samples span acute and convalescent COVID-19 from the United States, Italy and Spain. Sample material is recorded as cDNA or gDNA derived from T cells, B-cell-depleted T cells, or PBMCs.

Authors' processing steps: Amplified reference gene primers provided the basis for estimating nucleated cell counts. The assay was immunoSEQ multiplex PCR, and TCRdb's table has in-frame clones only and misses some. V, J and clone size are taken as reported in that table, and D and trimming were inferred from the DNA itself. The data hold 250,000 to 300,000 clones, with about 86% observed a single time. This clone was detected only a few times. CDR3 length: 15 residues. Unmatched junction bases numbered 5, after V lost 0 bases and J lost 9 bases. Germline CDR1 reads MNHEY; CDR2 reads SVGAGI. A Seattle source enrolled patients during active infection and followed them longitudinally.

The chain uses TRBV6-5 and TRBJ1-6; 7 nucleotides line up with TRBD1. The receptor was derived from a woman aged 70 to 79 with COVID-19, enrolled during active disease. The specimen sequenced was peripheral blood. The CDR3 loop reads CASSYSQGSSSPLHF. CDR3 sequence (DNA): TGTGCCAGCAGTTACTCACAGGGGTCGAGTTCACCCCTCCACTTT.